Following are 4 T cell receptor beta chains from one sample sequenced in a study of vaccination and CD4 T cells after COVID-19. The Oncomine TCR Beta short-read assay sequenced DNA from cultured CD4+ T cells. In TCRdb, the PCR reads were re-called with MiXCR into one record per CDR3 protein. The sample has 10,000 to 15,000 distinct CDR3 sequences, 74% seen once. Specified treatment: approximately 10-day PBMC culture with coronavirus spike peptide pools or control peptides (ViraFEST assay). Their specific antigens are unknown. Sequencing used CD4+ T cells from blood, cultured in vitro, obtained after SARS-CoV-2 vaccination. The receptor set was obtained from a human donor who received a COVID-19 vaccine.

This chain joins TRBV27 and TRBJ2-7, with D maybe TRBD2 (6 bases). Germline-derived CDR1 and CDR2 are MNHEY and SMNVEV (reference sequence). The CDR3 is made up of 15 amino acids. Trimming removed 6 bases at V and 0 bases at J, with 15 bases between. The DNA of the CDR3 is TGTGCCAGCAGCGTCGATCCCGGGAGCTCCTACGAGCAGTACTTC. It translates to CASSVDPGSSYEQYF.

The rearrangement joins TRBV10-3 to TRBJ1-1; 8 bases agree with TRBD1. V lost 10 bases, J lost 1 base, and 14 bases stayed unmatched. The germline V gene has CDR1 ENHRY and CDR2 SYGVKD. This CDR3 is built from 16 residues. CDR3 nucleotide sequence: TGTGCCACCGTAGTGCGGGCAGGGGGCACGAACACTGAAGCTTTCTTT. Its protein is CATVVRAGGTNTEAFF.

The chain recombines TRBV20-1 with TRBJ2-1; 8 bases are a match to TRBD2. The CDR3 length is 15 residues. CDR1 and CDR2 from the germline V gene are DFQATT and SNEGSKA (reference sequence). Unmatched junction bases numbered 10, after V lost 3 bases and J lost 6 bases. CDR3 region: CSARGGAGVINEQFF. The CDR3 nucleotides are TGCAGTGCTAGGGGGGGAGCGGGGGTCATCAATGAGCAGTTCTTC.

In its sample, this clonotype was seen a few times. This chain connects TRBV7-2 to TRBJ2-7; 7 bases map to TRBD1. Trimming removed 3 bases from V and 12 bases from J; junction bases left unmatched: 20. Germline lookup yields CDR1 SGHTA and CDR2 FQGNSA. The CDR3 covers 16 residues. CDR3 in DNA: TGTGCCAGCAGCTTGACTATACGGGACAGCGAGGTGTTTAGGTACTTC. Protein sequence: CASSLTIRDSEVFRYF. The whole variable domain, remainder taken from reference TRBV7-2 and TRBJ2-7, is GAGVSQSPSNKVTEKGKDVELRCDPISGHTALYWYRQSLGQGLEFLIYFQGNSAPDKSGLPSDRFSAERTGGSVSTLTIQRTQQEDSAVYLCASSLTIRDSEVFRYFGPGTRLTVT.